This paragraph reports one T cell receptor (beta chain). TCRdb re-called the 5' RACE reads; one entry per CDR3 protein, DNA not given. The sample data list under 200,000 distinct CDR3 sequences. The data derive from a study of T cells expressing NK-cell markers. Per germline, CDR1 SGHTA and CDR2 FQGNSA. The CDR3 is 13 amino acids. This rearrangement joins TRBV7-2 to TRBJ1-1; TCRdb indicates TRBD1, and absent DNA this call remains unverified. The source of this sequence is a woman aged 18 to 75 in good health. The sequencing sample was made of blood T cells: a sorted CD56 or NKG2C T cell subset, CD4+ or CD8+ T cells, or bulk PBMC T cells (not recorded which). The CDR3 is CASSLDTGAQAFF.